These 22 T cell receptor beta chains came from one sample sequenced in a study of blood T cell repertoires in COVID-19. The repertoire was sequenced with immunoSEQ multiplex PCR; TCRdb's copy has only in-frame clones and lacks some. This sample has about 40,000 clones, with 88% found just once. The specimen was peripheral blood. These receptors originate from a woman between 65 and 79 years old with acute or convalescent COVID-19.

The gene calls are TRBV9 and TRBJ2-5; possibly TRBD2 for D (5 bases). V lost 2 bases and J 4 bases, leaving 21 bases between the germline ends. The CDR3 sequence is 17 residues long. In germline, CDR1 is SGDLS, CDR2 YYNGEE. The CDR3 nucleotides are TGTGCCAGCAGCGTTGGAGCGGTGCTTGTAGGTGGAGAGACCCAGTACTTC. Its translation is CASSVGAVLVGGETQYF.

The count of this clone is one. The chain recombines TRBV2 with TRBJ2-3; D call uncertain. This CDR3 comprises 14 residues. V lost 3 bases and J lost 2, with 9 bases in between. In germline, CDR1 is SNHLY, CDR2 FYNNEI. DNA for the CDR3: TGTGCCAGCAGTGACCCAGAATCCACAGATACGCAGTATTTT. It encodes CASSDPESTDTQYF.

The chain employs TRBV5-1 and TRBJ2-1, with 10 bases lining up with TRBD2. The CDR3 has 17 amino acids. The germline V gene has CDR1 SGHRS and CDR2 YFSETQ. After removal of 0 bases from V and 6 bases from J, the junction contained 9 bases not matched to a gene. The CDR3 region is CASSLAAAGGPSNEQFF. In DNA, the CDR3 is TGCGCCAGCAGCTTGGCCGCAGCGGGAGGGCCATCCAATGAGCAGTTCTTC.

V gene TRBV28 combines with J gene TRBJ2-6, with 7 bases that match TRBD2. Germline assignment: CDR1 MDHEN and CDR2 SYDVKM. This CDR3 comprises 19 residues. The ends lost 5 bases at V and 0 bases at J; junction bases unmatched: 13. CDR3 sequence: CASSPGAGEAYSGANVLTF. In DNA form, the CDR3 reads TGTGCCAGCAGTCCCGGGGCGGGAGAAGCCTACTCTGGGGCCAACGTCCTGACTTTC.

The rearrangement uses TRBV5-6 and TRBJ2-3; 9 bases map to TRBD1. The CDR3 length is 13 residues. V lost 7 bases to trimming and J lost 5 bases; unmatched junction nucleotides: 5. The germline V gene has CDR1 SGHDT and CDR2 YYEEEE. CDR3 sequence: CASEVTGGDTQYF. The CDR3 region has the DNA TGTGCCAGCGAAGTGACAGGGGGAGATACGCAGTATTTT.

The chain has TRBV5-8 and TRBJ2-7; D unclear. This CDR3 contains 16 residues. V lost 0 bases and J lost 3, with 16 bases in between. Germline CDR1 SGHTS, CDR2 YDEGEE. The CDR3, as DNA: TGTGCCAGCAGCTTGGCCCTTGACTCGACTCACTACGAGCAGTACGTC. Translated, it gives CASSLALDSTHYEQYV.

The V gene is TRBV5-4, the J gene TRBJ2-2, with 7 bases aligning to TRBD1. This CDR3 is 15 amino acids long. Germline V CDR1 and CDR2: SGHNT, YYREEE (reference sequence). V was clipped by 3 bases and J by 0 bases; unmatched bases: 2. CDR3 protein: CASSSGQTNTGELFF. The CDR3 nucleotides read TGTGCCAGCAGCTCGGGACAGACGAACACCGGGGAGCTGTTTTTT.

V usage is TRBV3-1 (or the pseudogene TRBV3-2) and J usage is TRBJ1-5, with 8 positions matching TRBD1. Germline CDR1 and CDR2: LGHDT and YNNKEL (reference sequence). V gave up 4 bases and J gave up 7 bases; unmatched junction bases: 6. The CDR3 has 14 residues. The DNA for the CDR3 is TGTGCCAGCAGCCTTGGACAGGGTCCCCAGCCCCAGCATTTT. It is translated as CASSLGQGPQPQHF.

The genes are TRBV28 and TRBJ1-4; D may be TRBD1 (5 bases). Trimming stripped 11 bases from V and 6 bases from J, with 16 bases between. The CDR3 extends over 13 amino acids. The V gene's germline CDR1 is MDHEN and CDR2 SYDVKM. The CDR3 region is CAVQGVEDEKLFF. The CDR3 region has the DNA TGTGCCGTACAAGGGGTTGAGGATGAAAAACTGTTTTTT.

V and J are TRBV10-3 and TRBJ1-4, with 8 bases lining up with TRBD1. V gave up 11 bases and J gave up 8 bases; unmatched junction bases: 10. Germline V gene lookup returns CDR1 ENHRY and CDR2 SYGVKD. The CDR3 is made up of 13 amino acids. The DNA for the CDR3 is TGTGCCGCCCAGACAGGGGTAGAGGAAAAACTGTTTTTT. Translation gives CAAQTGVEEKLFF.

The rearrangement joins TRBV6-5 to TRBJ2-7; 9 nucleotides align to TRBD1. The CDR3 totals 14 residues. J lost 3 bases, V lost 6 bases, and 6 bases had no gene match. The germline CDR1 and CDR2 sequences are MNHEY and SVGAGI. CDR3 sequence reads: CASRRGQGLYEQYV. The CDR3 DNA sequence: TGTGCCAGCAGAAGGGGACAGGGTCTCTACGAGCAGTACGTC.

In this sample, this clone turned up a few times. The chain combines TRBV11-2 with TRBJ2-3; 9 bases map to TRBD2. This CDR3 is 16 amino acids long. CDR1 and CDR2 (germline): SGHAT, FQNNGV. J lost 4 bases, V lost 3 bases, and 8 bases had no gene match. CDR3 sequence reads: CASSFLSGSGADTQYF. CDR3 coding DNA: TGTGCCAGCAGCTTCCTTAGCGGGAGTGGGGCAGATACGCAGTATTTT.

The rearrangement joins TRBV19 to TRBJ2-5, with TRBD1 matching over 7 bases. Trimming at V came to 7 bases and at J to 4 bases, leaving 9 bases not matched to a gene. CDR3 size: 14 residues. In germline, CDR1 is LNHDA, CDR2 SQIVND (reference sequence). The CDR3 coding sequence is TGTGCCAGTACCAACCGACAGGGCGCAGAGACCCAGTACTTC. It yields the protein CASTNRQGAETQYF.

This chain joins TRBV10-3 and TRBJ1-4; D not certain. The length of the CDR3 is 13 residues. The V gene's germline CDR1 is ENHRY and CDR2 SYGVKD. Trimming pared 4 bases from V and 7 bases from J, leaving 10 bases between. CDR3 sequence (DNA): TGTGCCATCAGTGCAGGAATTGGTGAAAAACTGTTTTTT. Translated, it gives CAISAGIGEKLFF.

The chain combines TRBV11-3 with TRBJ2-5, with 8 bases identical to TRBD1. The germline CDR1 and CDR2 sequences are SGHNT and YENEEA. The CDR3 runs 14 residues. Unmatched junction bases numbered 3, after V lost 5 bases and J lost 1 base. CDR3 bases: TGTGCCAGCAGCCCGGGACAGGCCCAAGAGACCCAGTACTTC. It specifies CASSPGQAQETQYF.

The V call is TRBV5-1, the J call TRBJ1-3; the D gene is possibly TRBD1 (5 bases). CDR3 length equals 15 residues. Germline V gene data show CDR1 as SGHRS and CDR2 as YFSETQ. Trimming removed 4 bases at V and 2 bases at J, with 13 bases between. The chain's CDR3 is CASSREGVPGNTIYF. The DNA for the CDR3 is TGCGCCAGCAGCCGTGAAGGGGTACCTGGAAACACCATATATTTT.

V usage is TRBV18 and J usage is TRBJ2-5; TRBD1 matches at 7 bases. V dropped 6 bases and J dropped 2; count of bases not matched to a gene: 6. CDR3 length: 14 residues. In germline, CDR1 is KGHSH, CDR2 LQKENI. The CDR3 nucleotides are TGTGCCAGCTCGCAGGGACAGATACAAGAGACCCAGTACTTC. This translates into CASSQGQIQETQYF.

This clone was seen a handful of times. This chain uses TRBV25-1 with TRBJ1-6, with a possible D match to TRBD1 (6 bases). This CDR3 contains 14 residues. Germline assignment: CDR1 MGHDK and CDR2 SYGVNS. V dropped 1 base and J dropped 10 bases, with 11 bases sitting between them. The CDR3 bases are TGTGCCAGCAGTGAATTTTCCCAGGGGTCACCCCTCCACTTT. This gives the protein CASSEFSQGSPLHF. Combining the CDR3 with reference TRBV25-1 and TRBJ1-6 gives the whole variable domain EADIYQTPRYLVIGTGKKITLECSQTMGHDKMYWYQQDPGMELHLIHYSYGVNSTEKGDLSSESTVSRIRTEHFPLTLESARPSHTSQYLCASSEFSQGSPLHFGNGTRLTVT.

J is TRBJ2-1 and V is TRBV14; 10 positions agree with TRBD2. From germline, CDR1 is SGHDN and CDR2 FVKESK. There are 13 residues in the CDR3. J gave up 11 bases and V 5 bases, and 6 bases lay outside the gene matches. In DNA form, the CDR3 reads TGTGCCAGCAGCGAAGGACTAGCGGAAAAGCAGTTCTTC. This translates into CASSEGLAEKQFF.

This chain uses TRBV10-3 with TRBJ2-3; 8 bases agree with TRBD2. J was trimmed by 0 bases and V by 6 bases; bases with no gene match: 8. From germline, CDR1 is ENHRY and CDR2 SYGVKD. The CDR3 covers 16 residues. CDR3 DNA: TGTGCCATCAGCGGGCGCGGGAGGACTAGCACAGATACGCAGTATTTT. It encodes CAISGRGRTSTDTQYF.

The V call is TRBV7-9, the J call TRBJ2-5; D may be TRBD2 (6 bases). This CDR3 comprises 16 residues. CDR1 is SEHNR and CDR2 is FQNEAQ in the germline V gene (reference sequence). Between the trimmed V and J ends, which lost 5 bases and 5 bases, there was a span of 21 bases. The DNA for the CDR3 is TGTGCCAGCAGCCCTCTGGGGGGTCACGGCGGCGAGACCCAGTACTTC. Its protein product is CASSPLGGHGGETQYF. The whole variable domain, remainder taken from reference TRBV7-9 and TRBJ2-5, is DTGVSQNPRHKITKRGQNVTFRCDPISEHNRLYWYRQTLGQGPEFLTYFQNEAQLEKSRLLSDRFSAERPKGSFSTLEIQRTEQGDSAMYLCASSPLGGHGGETQYFGPGTRLLVL.

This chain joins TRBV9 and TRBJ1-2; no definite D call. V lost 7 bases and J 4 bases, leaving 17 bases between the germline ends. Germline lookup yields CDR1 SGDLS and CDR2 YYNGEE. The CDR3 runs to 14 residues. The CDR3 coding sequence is TGTGCCAGCTTTAGCACCGGAGGTTCCTATGGCTACACCTTC. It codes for CASFSTGGSYGYTF.